The present TCR beta chain was sequenced within a study of technical replicates of blood from several donors (dated by TCRdb to about 2017). CDR1 SEHNR and CDR2 FQNEAQ were looked up in the germline V gene (reference sequence). V is trimmed back by 4 bases and J by 2 bases, and the junction contains 5 bases that no gene match accounts for. From cysteine to phenylalanine, the CDR3 is 15 amino acids long. This entry keeps only the CDR3 DNA: 45 bases, framed from base 1. The library was generated by the immunoSEQ multiplex PCR assay. TCRdb's version of the immuneACCESS table is confined to in-frame rearrangements and falls short of the full clone set. An unresolved V gene accounts for under half of the shortfall where checked; the remainder is of unknown origin. The sample records 75,000 to 100,000 clones, around nine tenths of which are singletons. The ten biggest clones cover 0.27% of the sample. Notes on this clone: It has no known antigen specificity. Base qualities are not at hand, and no much larger clone is one base apart.

The rearrangement joined TRBV7-9 to TRBJ2-3; 8 of the junction bases match TRBD2. Material for sequencing was T cells isolated from PBMCs. The sequence came from a human donor in good health. Here the CDR3 is given as CASSSQAGVTDTQYF. The bases are TGTGCCAGCAGCTCGCAAGCGGGGGTCACAGATACGCAGTATTTT.